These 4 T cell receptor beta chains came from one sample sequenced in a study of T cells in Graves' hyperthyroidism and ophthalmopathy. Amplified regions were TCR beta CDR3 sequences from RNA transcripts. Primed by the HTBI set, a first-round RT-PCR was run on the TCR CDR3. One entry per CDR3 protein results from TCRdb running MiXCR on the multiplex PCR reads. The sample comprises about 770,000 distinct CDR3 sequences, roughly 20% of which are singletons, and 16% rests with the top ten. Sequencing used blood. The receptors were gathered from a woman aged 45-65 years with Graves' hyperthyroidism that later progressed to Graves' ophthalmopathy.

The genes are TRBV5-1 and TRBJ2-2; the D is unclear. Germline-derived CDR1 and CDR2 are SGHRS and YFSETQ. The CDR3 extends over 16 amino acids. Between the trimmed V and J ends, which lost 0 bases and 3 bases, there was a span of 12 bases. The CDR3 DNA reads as TGCGCCAGCAGCTTGGTCATGGGTTATGACACCGGGGAGCTGTTTTTT. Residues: CASSLVMGYDTGELFF.

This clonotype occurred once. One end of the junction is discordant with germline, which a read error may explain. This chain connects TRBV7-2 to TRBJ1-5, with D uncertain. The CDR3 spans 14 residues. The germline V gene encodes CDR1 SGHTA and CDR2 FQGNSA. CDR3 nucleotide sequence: TGTGCCAGCAGCTTATCGGGGAGTGGGCAGCGCCAGCATTTT. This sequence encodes CASSLSGSGQRQHF. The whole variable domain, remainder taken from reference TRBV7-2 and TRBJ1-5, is GAGVSQSPSNKVTEKGKDVELRCDPISGHTALYWYRQSLGQGLEFLIYFQGNSAPDKSGLPSDRFSAERTGGSVSTLTIQRTQQEDSAVYLCASSLSGSGQRQHFGDGTRLSIL.

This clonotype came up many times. The CDR3 DNA is TGCAGTGCTAGAGACCAAGGGACTAGCGGGGGGGACGAGCAGTACTTC. Translated, it gives CSARDQGTSGGDEQYF. The chain uses TRBV20-1 and TRBJ2-7, with TRBD2 identical over 16 bases. V lost 0 bases and J lost 5; bases outside the gene matches: 4. This CDR3 is 16 amino acids long. Germline V gene lookup returns CDR1 DFQATT and CDR2 SNEGSKA (reference sequence).

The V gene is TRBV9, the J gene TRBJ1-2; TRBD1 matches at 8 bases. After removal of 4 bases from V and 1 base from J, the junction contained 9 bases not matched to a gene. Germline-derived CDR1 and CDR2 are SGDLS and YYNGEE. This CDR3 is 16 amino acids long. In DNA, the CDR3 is TGTGCCAGCAGCCCCTCGACAGGGGATTATAACTATGGCTACACCTTC. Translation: CASSPSTGDYNYGYTF.